These T cell receptor beta chains were read from a single sample in a study of tumor-infiltrating lymphocytes in oesophageal squamous cell carcinoma. TCRdb ran MiXCR on the PCR reads and lists one entry per CDR3 protein. The sample yields under 20,000 distinct CDR3 sequences, about 50% seen once. Sequencing input: esophageal tumor tissue. These receptors all stem from a male donor with esophageal squamous cell carcinoma. CDR3s include the opening cysteine and the closing phenylalanine or tryptophan. D genes are given only for firm matches. Clone size, where shown, is once, few, many, or a class for clones that have expanded.

clone size: NA
D gene: NA
J gene: TRBJ1-2
CDR3 length: 14
V gene: TRBV28
CDR3 DNA: TGTGCCAGCAGTCCTGACAGCGCTGGGTATGGCTACACCTTC
CDR3 protein: CASSPDSAGYGYTF

clone size: few
D gene: NA
J gene: TRBJ2-3
CDR3 length: 15
V gene: TRBV28
CDR3 DNA: TGTGCCAGCAGTTCCCCGTCGCGGAGCACAGATACGCAGTATTTT
CDR3 protein: CASSSPSRSTDTQYF

clone size: NA
D gene: NA
J gene: TRBJ2-1
CDR3 length: 14
V gene: TRBV5-1
CDR3 DNA: TGCGCCAGCAGCTTGGCCAGGAGCCGGGATGAGCAGTTCTTC
CDR3 protein: CASSLARSRDEQFF

clone size: NA
D gene: TRBD2
J gene: TRBJ2-1
CDR3 length: 18
V gene: TRBV7-6
CDR3 DNA: TGTGCCAGCAGCCGCCTCCCAACACTAGCGGAAGACGGCCATGAGCAGTTCTTC
CDR3 protein: CASSRLPTLAEDGHEQFF

clone size: many
D gene: NA
J gene: TRBJ2-7
CDR3 length: 15
V gene: TRBV7-8
CDR3 DNA: TGTGCCAGCAGCTTGTTCCAGGGACCTTCCTACGAGCAGTACTTC
CDR3 protein: CASSLFQGPSYEQYF

clone size: NA
D gene: TRBD2
J gene: TRBJ2-7
CDR3 length: 14
V gene: TRBV6-5
CDR3 DNA: TGTGCCAGCAGCATAAGCGGGGACCTCGGTGAGCAGTACTTC
CDR3 protein: CASSISGDLGEQYF

clone size: NA
D gene: TRBD2
J gene: TRBJ2-3
CDR3 length: 16
V gene: TRBV7-6
CDR3 DNA: TGTGCCAGCAGCTCGACCGGGACTAGCGGAAGAGATACGCAGTATTTT
CDR3 protein: CASSSTGTSGRDTQYF

clone size: NA
D gene: NA
J gene: TRBJ1-6
CDR3 length: 14
V gene: TRBV6-1
CDR3 DNA: TGTGCCAGCAGTAGACAAACAGGGAATTCACCCCTCCACTTC
CDR3 protein: CASSRQTGNSPLHF

clone size: NA
D gene: NA
J gene: TRBJ1-4
CDR3 length: 17
V gene: TRBV6-1
CDR3 DNA: TGTGCCAGCAGTGACCCGGTTGGTTGGGGGAGGGATGAAAAACTGTTTTTT
CDR3 protein: CASSDPVGWGRDEKLFF

clone size: few
D gene: TRBD2
J gene: TRBJ2-5
CDR3 length: 15
V gene: TRBV5-8
CDR3 DNA: TGTGCCAGCAGCTTGGGTACTAGCGGGGAAGAGACCCAGTACTTC
CDR3 protein: CASSLGTSGEETQYF

clone size: few
D gene: NA
J gene: TRBJ2-2
CDR3 length: 14
V gene: TRBV7-6
CDR3 DNA: TGTGCCAGCAGTATGGAACCCTTGGCCGGGGAGCTGTTTTTT
CDR3 protein: CASSMEPLAGELFF

clone size: NA
D gene: TRBD2
J gene: TRBJ2-4
CDR3 length: 16
V gene: TRBV7-2
CDR3 DNA: TGTGCCAGCAGCTTAGCTAGCGGGAGGGACTACAATGAGCAGTACTTC
CDR3 protein: CASSLASGRDYNEQYF

clone size: many
D gene: TRBD2
J gene: TRBJ2-7
CDR3 length: 16
V gene: TRBV28
CDR3 DNA: TGTGCCAGCAGCCCGGGACTAGCGGGAGATCGCTACGAGCAGTACTTC
CDR3 protein: CASSPGLAGDRYEQYF

clone size: NA
D gene: NA
J gene: TRBJ2-1
CDR3 length: 16
V gene: TRBV24-1
CDR3 DNA: TGTGCCACCAGTGAAGTACCGGGACTTTCCTACAATGAGCAGTTCTTC
CDR3 protein: CATSEVPGLSYNEQFF